The source of this T cell receptor beta chain is a study of human T cells and chemical hapten exposure. Study background: The study sensitized with 2% DPC on an approximately 2 cm by approximately 2 cm patch of upper inner arm skin.

CDR1 and CDR2 (germline): KGHSH, LQKENI. V lost 0 bases, J lost 0 bases, and 15 bases lay in between. The CDR3 runs to 19 residues. TCRdb analysed the RACE reads with MiXCR anew, one entry per CDR3 protein. The table records about 84,000 distinct CDR3 sequences, 8.5% to 12% of them present only once. The time point was: patch test 2, 6 weeks after DPC sensitization. As to treatment: therapeutic diphenylcyclopropenone sensitization with weekly scalp DPC. This material consisted of whole blood, taken in connection with sensitization to the hapten diphenylcyclopropenone (DPC). J is TRBJ2-6 and V is TRBV18; D is possibly TRBD2 (6 bases). This TCR came from a woman aged 45-59 years with alopecia areata. Some clones in this sample may be carry-over from other donors' samples. The CDR3 coding sequence is TGTGCCAGCTCACCACCGTTTAGCGGACTAAGCTCTGGGGCCAACGTCCTGACTTTC. This translates into CASSPPFSGLSSGANVLTF. The full variable domain, in which reference TRBV18 and TRBJ2-6 provide the parts outside the CDR3, is NAGVMQNPRHLVRRRGQEARLRCSPMKGHSHVYWYRQLPEEGLKFMVYLQKENIIDESGMPKERFSAEFPKEGPSILRIQQVVRGDSAAYFCASSPPFSGLSSGANVLTFGAGSRLTVL.